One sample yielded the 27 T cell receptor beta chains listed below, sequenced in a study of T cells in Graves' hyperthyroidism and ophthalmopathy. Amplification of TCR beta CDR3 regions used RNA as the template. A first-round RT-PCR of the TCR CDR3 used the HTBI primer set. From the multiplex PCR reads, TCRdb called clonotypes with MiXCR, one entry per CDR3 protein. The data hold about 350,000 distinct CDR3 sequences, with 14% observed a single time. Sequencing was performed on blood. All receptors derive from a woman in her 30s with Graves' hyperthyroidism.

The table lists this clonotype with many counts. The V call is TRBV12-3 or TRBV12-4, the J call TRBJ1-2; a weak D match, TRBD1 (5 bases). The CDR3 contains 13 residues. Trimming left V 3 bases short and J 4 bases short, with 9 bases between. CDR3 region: CASSFQGTYGYTF. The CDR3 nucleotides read TGTGCCAGCAGTTTTCAAGGGACCTATGGCTACACCTTC.

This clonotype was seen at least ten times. The CDR3 DNA follows: TGTGCCAGCAGCCAACAGGGCTCCTACGAGCAGTACTTC. Encoded protein: CASSQQGSYEQYF. This chain uses TRBV3-1 with TRBJ2-7; TRBD1 might be the D (5 bases). The length of the CDR3 is 13 residues. CDR1 is LGHDT and CDR2 is YNNKEL in the germline V gene (reference sequence). Trimming took 2 bases from V and 0 from J, leaving 5 bases between them.

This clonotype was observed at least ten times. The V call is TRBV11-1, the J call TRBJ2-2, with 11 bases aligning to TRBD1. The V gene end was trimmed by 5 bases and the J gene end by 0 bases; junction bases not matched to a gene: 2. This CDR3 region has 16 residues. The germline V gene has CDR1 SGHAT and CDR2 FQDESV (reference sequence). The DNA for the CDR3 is TGTGCCAGCAGCCCGGGACAGGGGGCGAACACCGGGGAGCTGTTTTTT. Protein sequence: CASSPGQGANTGELFF.

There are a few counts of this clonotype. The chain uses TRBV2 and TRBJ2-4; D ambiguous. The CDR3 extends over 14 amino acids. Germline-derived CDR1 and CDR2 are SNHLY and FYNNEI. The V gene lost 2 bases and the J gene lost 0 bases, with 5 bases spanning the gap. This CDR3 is CASSETIAKNIQYF. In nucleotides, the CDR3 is TGTGCCAGCAGTGAAACGATAGCCAAAAACATTCAGTACTTC. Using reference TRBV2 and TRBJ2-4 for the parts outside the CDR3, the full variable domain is EPEVTQTPSHQVTQMGQEVILRCVPISNHLYFYWYRQILGQKVEFLVSFYNNEISEKSEIFDDQFSVERPDGSNFTLKIRSTKLEDSAMYFCASSETIAKNIQYFGAGTRLSVL.

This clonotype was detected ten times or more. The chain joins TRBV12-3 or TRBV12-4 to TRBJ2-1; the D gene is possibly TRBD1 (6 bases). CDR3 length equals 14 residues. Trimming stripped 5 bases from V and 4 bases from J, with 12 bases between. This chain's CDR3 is CASSGPGTYNEQFF. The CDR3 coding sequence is TGTGCCAGCAGTGGCCCCGGGACATACAATGAGCAGTTCTTC.

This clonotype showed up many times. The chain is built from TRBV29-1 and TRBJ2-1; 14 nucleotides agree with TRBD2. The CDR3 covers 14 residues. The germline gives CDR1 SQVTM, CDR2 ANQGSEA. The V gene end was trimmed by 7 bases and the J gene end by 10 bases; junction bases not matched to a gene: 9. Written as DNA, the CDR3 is TGCAGCGCCTCCGGGACTAGCGGGGGTGGAGAGCAGTTCTTC. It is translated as CSASGTSGGGEQFF.

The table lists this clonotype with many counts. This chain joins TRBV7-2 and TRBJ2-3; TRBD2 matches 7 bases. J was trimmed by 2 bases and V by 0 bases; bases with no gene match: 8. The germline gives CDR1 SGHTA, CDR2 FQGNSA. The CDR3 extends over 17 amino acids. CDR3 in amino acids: CASSLAATSANTDTQYF. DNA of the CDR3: TGTGCCAGCAGCTTAGCGGCAACTAGCGCCAACACAGATACGCAGTATTTT.

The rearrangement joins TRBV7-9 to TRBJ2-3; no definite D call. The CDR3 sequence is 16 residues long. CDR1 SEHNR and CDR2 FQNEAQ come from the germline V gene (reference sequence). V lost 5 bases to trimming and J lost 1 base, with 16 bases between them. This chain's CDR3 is CASSRQVCAGTDTQYF. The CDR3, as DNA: TGTGCCAGCAGCCGCCAAGTTTGTGCGGGCACAGATACGCAGTATTTT.

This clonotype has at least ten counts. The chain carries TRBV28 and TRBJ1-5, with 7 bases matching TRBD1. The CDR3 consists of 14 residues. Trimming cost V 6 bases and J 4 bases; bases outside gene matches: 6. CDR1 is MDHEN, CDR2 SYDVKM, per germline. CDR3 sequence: CASRRQGQNQPQHF. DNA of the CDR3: TGTGCCAGCAGGAGACAGGGTCAAAATCAGCCCCAGCATTTT.

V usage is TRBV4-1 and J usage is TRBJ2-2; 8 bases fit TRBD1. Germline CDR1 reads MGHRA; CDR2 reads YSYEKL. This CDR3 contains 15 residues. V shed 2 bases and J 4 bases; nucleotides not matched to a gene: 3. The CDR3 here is CASSQFTGGTGELFF. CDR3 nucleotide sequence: TGCGCCAGCAGCCAATTCACAGGGGGCACCGGGGAGCTGTTTTTT.

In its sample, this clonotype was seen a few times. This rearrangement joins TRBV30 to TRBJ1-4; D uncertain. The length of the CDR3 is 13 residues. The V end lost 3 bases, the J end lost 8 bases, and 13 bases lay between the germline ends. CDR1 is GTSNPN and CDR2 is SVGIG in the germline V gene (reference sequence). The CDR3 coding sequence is TGTGCCTGGAGACAAGAGAATTACGAAAAACTGTTTTTT. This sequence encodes CAWRQENYEKLFF.

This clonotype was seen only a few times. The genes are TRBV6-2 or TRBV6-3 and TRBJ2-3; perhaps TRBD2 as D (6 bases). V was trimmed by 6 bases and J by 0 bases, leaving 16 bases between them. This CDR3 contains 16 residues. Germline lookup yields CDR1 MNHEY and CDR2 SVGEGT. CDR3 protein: CASRSFGGTSTDTQYF. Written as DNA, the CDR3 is TGTGCCAGCAGGTCCTTCGGAGGGACTAGCACAGATACGCAGTATTTT.

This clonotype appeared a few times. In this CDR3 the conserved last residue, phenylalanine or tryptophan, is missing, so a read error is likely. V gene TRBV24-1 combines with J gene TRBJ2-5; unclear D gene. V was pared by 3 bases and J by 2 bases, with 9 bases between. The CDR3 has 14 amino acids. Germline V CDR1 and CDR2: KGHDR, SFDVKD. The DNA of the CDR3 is TGTGCCACCAGTGATGGCAGAAATCAAGAGACCCAGTACTCC. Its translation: CATSDGRNQETQYS.

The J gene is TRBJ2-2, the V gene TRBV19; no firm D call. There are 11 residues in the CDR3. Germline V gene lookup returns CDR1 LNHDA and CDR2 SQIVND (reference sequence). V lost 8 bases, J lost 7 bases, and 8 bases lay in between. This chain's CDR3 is CASSAVGELFF. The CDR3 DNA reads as TGTGCCAGTTCGGCGGTCGGGGAGCTGTTTTTT.

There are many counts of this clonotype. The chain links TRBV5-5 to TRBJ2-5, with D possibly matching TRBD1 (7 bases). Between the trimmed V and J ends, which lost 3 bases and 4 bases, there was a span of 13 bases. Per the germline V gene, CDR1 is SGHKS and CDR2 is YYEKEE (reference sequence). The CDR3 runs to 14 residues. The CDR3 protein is CASSSPQGGETQYF. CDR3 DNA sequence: TGTGCCAGCAGCTCCCCCCAGGGGGGAGAGACCCAGTACTTC.

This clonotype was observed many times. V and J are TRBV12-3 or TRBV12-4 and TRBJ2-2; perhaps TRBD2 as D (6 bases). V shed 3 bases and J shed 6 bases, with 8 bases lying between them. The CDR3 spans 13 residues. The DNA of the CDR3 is TGTGCCAGCAGTTTCTCGGGGGCCGGGGAGCTGTTTTTT. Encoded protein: CASSFSGAGELFF.

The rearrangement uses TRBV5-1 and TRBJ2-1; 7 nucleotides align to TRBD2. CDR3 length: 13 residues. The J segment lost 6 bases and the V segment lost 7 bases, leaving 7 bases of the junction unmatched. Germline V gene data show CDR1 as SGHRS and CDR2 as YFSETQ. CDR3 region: CASQRDGGNEQFF. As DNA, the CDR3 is TGCGCCAGCCAGCGGGACGGGGGCAATGAGCAGTTCTTC.

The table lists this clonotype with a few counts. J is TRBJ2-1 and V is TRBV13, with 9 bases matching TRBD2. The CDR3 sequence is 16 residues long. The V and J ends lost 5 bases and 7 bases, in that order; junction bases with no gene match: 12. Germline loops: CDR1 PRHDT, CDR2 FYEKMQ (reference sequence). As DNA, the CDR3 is TGTGCCAGCAGCCTTACGGGACTAGCTTCCGGGAATGAGCAGTTCTTC. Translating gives CASSLTGLASGNEQFF.

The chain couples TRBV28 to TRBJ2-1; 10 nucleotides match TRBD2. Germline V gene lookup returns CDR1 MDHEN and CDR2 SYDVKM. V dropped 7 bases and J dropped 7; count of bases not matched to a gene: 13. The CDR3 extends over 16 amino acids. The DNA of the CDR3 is TGTGCCAGCAATCCCCTAGCGGGAGAGGGGGGGAATGAGCAGTTCTTC. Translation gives CASNPLAGEGGNEQFF.

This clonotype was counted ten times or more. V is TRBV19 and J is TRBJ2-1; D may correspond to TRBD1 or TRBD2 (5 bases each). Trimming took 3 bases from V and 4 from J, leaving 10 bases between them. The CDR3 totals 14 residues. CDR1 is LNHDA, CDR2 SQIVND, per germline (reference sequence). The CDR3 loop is CASSMSWGYNEQFF. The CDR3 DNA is TGTGCCAGTAGTATGTCTTGGGGGTACAATGAGCAGTTCTTC.

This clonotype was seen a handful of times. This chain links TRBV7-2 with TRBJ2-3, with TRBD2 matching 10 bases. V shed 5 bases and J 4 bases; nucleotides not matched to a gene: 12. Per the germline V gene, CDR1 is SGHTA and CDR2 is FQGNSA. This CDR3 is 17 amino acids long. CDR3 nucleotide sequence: TGTGCCAGCAGCCCCTGGACTAGCGGAAGACGGGCAGATACGCAGTATTTT. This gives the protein CASSPWTSGRRADTQYF. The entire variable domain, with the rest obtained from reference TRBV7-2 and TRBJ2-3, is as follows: GAGVSQSPSNKVTEKGKDVELRCDPISGHTALYWYRQSLGQGLEFLIYFQGNSAPDKSGLPSDRFSAERTGGSVSTLTIQRTQQEDSAVYLCASSPWTSGRRADTQYFGPGTRLTVL.

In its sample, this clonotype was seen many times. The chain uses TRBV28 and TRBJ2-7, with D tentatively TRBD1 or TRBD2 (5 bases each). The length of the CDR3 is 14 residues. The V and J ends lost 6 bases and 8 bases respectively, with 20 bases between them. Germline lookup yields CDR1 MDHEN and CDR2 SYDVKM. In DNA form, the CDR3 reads TGTGCCAGCAGCCCCCGCCCGGCAGGGAGTAAGCAGTACTTC. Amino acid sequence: CASSPRPAGSKQYF. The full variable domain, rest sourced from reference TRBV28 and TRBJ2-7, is DVKVTQSSRYLVKRTGEKVFLECVQDMDHENMFWYRQDPGLGLRLIYFSYDVKMKEKGDIPEGYSVSREKKERFSLILESASTNQTSMYLCASSPRPAGSKQYFGPGTRLTVT.

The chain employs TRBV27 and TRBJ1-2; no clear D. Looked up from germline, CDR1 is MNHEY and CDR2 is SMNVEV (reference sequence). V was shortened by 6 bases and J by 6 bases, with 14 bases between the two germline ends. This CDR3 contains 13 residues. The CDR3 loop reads CASRKVLGDGYTF. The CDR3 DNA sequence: TGTGCCAGCAGGAAGGTGCTTGGGGATGGCTACACCTTC.

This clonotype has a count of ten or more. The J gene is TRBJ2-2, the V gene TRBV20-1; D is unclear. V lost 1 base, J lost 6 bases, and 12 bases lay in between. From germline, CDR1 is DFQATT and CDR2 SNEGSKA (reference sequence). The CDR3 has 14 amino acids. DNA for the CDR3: TGCAGTGCTAGAGCGGACCATCTTGCCGGGGAGCTGTTTTTT. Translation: CSARADHLAGELFF.

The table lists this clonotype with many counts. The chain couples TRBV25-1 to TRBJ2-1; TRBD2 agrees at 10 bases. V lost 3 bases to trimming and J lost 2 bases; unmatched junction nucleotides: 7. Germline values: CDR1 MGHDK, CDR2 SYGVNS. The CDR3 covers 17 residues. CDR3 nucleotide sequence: TGTGCCAGCAGTGACTCTAGCGGGAGCGATACCTACAATGAGCAGTTCTTC. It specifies CASSDSSGSDTYNEQFF. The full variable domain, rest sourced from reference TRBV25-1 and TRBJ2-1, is EADIYQTPRYLVIGTGKKITLECSQTMGHDKMYWYQQDPGMELHLIHYSYGVNSTEKGDLSSESTVSRIRTEHFPLTLESARPSHTSQYLCASSDSSGSDTYNEQFFGPGTRLTVL.

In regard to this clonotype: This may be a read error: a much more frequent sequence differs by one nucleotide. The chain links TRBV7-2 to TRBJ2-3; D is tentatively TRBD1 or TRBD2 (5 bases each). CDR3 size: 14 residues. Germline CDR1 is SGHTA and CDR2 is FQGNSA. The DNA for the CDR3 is TGTGCCAGCAGCACGGGACCAATCACAGATACGCAGTTTTTT. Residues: CASSTGPITDTQFF.

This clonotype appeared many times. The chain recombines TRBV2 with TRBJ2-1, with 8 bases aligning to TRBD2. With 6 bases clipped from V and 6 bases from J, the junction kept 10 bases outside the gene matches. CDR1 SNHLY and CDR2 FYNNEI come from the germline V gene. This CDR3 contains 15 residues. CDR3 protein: CASRRGAGGGNEQFF. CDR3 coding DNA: TGTGCCAGCAGGAGAGGGGCGGGAGGTGGCAATGAGCAGTTCTTC. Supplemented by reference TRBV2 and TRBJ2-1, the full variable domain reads EPEVTQTPSHQVTQMGQEVILRCVPISNHLYFYWYRQILGQKVEFLVSFYNNEISEKSEIFDDQFSVERPDGSNFTLKIRSTKLEDSAMYFCASRRGAGGGNEQFFGPGTRLTVL.